Sequencing of this T cell receptor beta chain was carried out in a study of cytomegalovirus exposure and HLA in healthy donors. Overall study results and limits: The authors considered a cluster of highly shared sequence variants likely to be a sequencing artifact. Reportedly, a later analysis found an Asian-associated ancestry cluster had fewer N-insertions than the approximately 600-donor mean. What TCR beta sequences reportedly achieved was accurate prediction of HLA-A and HLA-B alleles in most subjects.

CDR3 length equals 14 residues. Per germline, CDR1 MNHEY and CDR2 SMNVEV (reference sequence). Primers included in the PCR were 60 Vbeta and 13 Jbeta primers. Repertoires were generated with immunoSEQ multiplex PCR, while TCRdb's copy carries only in-frame clones and drops some. This table holds over 110,000 clones. Note on this clone: Its cognate antigen is unknown.

The specimen sequenced was PBMCs. The chain has TRBV27 and TRBJ2-5; 7 bases match TRBD1. The better agreement between TRBJ2-7 and the DNA end casts doubt on the J call. The TCR comes from a male donor in good health and CMV-seronegative. CDR3 nucleotide sequence: TGTGCCAGCAGCCCGACAGGGCGTGCCTACGAGCAGTACTTC. This sequence encodes CASSPTGRAYEQYF.